This passage covers 6 T cell receptor beta chains from one sample sequenced in a study of OX40 agonist ivuxolimab in advanced cancers. TCRdb keeps only in-frame clones here, not all; method: immunoSEQ multiplex PCR. This repertoire shows over 100,000 clones, roughly nine tenths found once; its top ten account for approximately 0.55%. This specimen was CD4+ or CD8+ T cells sorted from blood, taken in a trial of the OX40 agonist ivuxolimab. The receptors were gathered from an adult with an advanced solid tumor such as melanoma, head and neck, liver or kidney cancer.

The chain has TRBV18 and TRBJ2-5, with D perhaps matching TRBD1 (6 bases). V was trimmed by 4 bases and J by 4 bases, leaving 13 bases between them. The CDR3 loop spans 14 amino acids. Germline lookup yields CDR1 KGHSH and CDR2 LQKENI. CDR3 in amino acids: CASSLNRAPETQYF. DNA of the CDR3: TGTGCCAGCTCACTCAACAGGGCCCCAGAGACCCAGTACTTC. Looking up the rest from reference TRBV18 and TRBJ2-5 gives the full variable domain: NAGVMQNPRHLVRRRGQEARLRCSPMKGHSHVYWYRQLPEEGLKFMVYLQKENIIDESGMPKERFSAEFPKEGPSILRIQQVVRGDSAAYFCASSLNRAPETQYFGPGTRLLVL.

The chain is built from TRBV30 and TRBJ1-5, with D uncertain. This CDR3 is 12 amino acids long. Germline loops: CDR1 GTSNPN, CDR2 SVGIG (reference sequence). Deletions cut 2 bases from V and 9 bases from J, with 11 bases between. CDR3 sequence: CAWSHKVGPQHF. In DNA form, the CDR3 reads TGTGCCTGGAGTCACAAGGTGGGGCCCCAGCATTTT. The full variable domain, completed using reference TRBV30 and TRBJ1-5, is SQTIHQWPATLVQPVGSPLSLECTVEGTSNPNLYWYRQAAGRGLQLLFYSVGIGQISSEVPQNLSASRPQDRQFILSSKKLLLSDSGFYLCAWSHKVGPQHFGDGTRLSIL.

The CDR3 sequence is CASSLALGPLFYEQYF. CDR3 in DNA: TGTGCCAGCAGCTTAGCGTTAGGACCTCTTTTTTACGAGCAGTACTTC. V is TRBV7-2 and J is TRBJ2-7, with no clear D. With 0 bases removed from V and 4 bases from J, the gap between germline ends came to 16 bases. Germline V gives CDR1 SGHTA, CDR2 FQGNSA. This CDR3 has 16 amino acids.

The genes are TRBV28 and TRBJ1-2, with a possible D match to TRBD1 (5 bases). V dropped 3 bases and J dropped 4 bases, with 9 bases sitting between them. The V gene's germline CDR1 is MDHEN and CDR2 SYDVKM. This CDR3 has 13 residues. CDR3 sequence (DNA): TGTGCCAGCAGTTTCTTGGGGGGCTATGGCTACACCTTC. The encoded protein is CASSFLGGYGYTF.

This clone has just a few counts. This sequence joins TRBV29-1 and TRBJ1-2, with 7 bases fitting TRBD1. The CDR3 loop spans 13 amino acids. Losses at the gene ends were 7 bases for V and 3 bases for J; bases not matched to a gene: 8. CDR1 is SQVTM, CDR2 ANQGSEA, per germline. CDR3 in amino acids: CSAYRGRDYGYTF. The CDR3 DNA sequence: TGCAGCGCTTACAGGGGTCGAGACTATGGCTACACCTTC.

The chain uses TRBV7-2 and TRBJ2-3; TRBD2 matches at 8 bases. CDR3 length: 14 residues. Germline loops: CDR1 SGHTA, CDR2 FQGNSA. Germline trimming cut 4 bases from V and 4 bases from J; bases unmatched to any gene: 4. As DNA, the CDR3 is TGTGCCAGCAGCTCCACGGGGGGGTCAGATACGCAGTATTTT. Its protein is CASSSTGGSDTQYF.